This T cell receptor (beta chain) was sequenced for a study of sequential checkpoint blockade in melanoma. Study context: Arm A got nivolumab then ipilimumab; arm B the reverse, 1:1.

Trimming removed 3 bases at V and 2 bases at J, with 9 bases between. Germline CDR1 reads MGHDK; CDR2 reads SYGVNS. This CDR3 region has 14 residues. This table comes from immunoSEQ multiplex PCR, and its TCRdb copy is limited to in-frame clones, with some not included. The table lists roughly 10,000 clones, more than 50% of them singletons. Regarding treatment: randomized to nivolumab then ipilimumab (arm A) or the reverse (arm B). This clone was recorded a few times. This clonotype was obtained from a human donor with melanoma. The chain employs TRBV25-1 and TRBJ2-3; weak D call: TRBD2 (6 bases). This specimen consisted of CD8+ T cells sorted from blood (inferred from file names), obtained from a patient given nivolumab and ipilimumab in sequence. CDR3: CASSEGGPTDTQYF. The CDR3, as DNA: TGTGCCAGCAGTGAGGGGGGACCCACAGATACGCAGTATTTT.